This T cell receptor (beta chain) emerged from a study of T cells after yellow fever vaccination. Overall study results and limits: CD4 and CD8 compartments shared a small share of clonotypes.

Trimming removed 0 bases from V and 4 bases from J, with 16 bases in between. Germline-derived CDR1 and CDR2 are MNHEY and SVGEGT. This CDR3 spans 16 amino acids. This clonotype appeared a few times. A single record per CDR3 protein comes from TCRdb applying MiXCR to the 5' RACE reads. The sample lists some 80,000 distinct CDR3 sequences, less than 15% occurring once. The sample in question was CD8+ T cells not binding an NS4B(214-222) dextramer, sorted from PBMCs, obtained about 20 days after the first yellow fever vaccination. This chain links TRBV6-2 or TRBV6-3 with TRBJ2-7; tentative D call: TRBD2 (6 bases). This TCR was recovered from a young man who received the YFV17D yellow fever vaccine. CDR3 loop: CASSYSPRRVVYEQYF. The CDR3 nucleotides read TGTGCCAGCAGTTACTCCCCCCGGAGGGTGGTGTACGAGCAGTACTTC.